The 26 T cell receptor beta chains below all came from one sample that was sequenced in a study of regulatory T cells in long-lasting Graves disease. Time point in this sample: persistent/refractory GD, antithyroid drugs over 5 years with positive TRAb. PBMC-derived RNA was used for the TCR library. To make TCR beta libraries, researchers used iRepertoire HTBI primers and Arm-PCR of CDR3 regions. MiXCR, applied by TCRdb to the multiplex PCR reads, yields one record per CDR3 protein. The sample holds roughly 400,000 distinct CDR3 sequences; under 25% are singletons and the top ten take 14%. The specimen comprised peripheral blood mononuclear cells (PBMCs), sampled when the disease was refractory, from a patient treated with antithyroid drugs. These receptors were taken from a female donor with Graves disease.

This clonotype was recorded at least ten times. This CDR3 reads CSARDRPGQVYEQYF. The CDR3 bases are TGCAGTGCTAGAGACCGACCGGGACAGGTCTACGAGCAGTACTTC. This rearrangement joins TRBV20-1 to TRBJ2-7, with 8 bases identical to TRBD1. This CDR3 has 15 amino acids. Germline lookup yields CDR1 DFQATT and CDR2 SNEGSKA (reference sequence). The J segment lost 3 bases and the V segment lost 0 bases, leaving 7 bases of the junction unmatched.

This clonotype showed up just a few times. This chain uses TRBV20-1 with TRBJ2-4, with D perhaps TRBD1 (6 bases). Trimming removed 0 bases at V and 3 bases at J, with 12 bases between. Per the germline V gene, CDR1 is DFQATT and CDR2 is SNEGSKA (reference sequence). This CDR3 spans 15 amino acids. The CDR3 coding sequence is TGCAGTGCTAGAGATGAGGGGGTGGGCAAAAACATTCAGTACTTC. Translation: CSARDEGVGKNIQYF.

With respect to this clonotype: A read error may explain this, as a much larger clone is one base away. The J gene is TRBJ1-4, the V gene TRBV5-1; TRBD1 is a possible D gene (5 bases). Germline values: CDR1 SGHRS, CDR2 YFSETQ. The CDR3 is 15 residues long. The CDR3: CASNLSQGRNEKLFF. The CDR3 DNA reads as TGCGCCAGCAACTTGTCGCAGGGCAGGAATGAAAAACTGTTTTTT.

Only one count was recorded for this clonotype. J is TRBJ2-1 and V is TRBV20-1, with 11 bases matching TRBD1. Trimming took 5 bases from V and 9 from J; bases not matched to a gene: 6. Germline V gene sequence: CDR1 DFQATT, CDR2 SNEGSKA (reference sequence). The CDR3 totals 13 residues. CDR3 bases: TGCAGTGCTGTTGGACAGGGGGCAAGTGAGCAGTTCTTC. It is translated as CSAVGQGASEQFF.

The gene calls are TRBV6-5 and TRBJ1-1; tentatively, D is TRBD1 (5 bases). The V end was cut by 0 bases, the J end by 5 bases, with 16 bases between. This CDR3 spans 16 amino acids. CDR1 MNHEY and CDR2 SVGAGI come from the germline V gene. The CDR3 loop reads CASSYSRVGGVTEAFF. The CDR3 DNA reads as TGTGCCAGCAGTTACTCCCGAGTGGGGGGAGTTACTGAAGCTTTCTTT.

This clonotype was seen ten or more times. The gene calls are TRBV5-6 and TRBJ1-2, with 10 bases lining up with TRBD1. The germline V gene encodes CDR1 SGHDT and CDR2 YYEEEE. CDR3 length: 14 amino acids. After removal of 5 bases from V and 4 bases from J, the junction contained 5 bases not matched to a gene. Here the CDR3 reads CASSPGQGPYGYTF. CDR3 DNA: TGTGCCAGCAGTCCGGGACAGGGGCCCTATGGCTACACCTTC.

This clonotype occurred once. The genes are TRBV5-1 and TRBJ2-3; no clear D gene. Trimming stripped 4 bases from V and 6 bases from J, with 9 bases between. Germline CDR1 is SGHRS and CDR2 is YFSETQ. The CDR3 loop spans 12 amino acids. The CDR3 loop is CASSPWADTQYF. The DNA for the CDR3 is TGCGCCAGCAGCCCTTGGGCGGATACGCAGTATTTT.

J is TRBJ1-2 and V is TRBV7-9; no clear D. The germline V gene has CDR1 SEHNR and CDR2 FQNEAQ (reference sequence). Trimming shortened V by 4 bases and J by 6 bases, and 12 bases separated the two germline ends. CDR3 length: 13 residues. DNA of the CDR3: TGTGCCAGCAGCTCCAGTCCGGGAAATGGCTACACCTTC. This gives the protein CASSSSPGNGYTF.

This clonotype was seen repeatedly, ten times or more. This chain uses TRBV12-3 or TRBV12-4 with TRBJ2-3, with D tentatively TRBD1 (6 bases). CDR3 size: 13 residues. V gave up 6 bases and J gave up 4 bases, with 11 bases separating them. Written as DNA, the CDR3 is TGTGCCAGCAGCCTCCCAGGGGCAGATACGCAGTATTTT. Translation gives CASSLPGADTQYF.

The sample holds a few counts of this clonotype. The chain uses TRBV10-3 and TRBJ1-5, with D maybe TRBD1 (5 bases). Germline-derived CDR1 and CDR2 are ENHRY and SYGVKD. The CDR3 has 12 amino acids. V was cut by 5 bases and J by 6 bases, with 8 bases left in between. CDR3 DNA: TGTGCCATCAGTCAGGGTCCTCAGCCCCAGCATTTT. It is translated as CAISQGPQPQHF.

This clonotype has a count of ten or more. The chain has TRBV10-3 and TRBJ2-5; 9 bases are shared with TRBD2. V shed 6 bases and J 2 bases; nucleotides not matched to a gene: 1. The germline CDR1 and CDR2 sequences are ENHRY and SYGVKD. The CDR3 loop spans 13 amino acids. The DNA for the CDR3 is TGTGCCATCAGGACTAGCGGTCAAGAGACCCAGTACTTC. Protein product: CAIRTSGQETQYF.

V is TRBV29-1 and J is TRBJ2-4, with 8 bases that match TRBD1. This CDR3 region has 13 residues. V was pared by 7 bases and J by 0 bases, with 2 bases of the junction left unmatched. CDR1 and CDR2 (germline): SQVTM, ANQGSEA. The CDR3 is CSETGVAKNIQYF. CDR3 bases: TGCAGCGAGACAGGGGTAGCCAAAAACATTCAGTACTTC.

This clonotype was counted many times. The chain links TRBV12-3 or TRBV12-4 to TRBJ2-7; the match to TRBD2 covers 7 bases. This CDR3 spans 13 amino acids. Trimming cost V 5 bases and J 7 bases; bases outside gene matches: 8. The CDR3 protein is CASSPFGLVEQYF. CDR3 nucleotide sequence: TGTGCCAGCAGTCCCTTTGGACTAGTGGAGCAGTACTTC.

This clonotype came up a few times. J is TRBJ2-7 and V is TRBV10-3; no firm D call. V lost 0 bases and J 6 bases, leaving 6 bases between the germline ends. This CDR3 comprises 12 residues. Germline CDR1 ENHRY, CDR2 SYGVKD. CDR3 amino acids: CAISESGREQYF. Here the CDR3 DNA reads TGTGCCATCAGTGAGTCTGGCCGCGAGCAGTACTTC.

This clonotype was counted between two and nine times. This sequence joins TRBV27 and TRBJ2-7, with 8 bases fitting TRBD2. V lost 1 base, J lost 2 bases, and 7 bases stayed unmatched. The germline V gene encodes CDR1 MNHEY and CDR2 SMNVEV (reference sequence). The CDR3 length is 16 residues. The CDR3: CASSLLGQRGPYEQYF. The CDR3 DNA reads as TGTGCCAGCAGTTTATTAGGTCAGCGGGGGCCCTACGAGCAGTACTTC.

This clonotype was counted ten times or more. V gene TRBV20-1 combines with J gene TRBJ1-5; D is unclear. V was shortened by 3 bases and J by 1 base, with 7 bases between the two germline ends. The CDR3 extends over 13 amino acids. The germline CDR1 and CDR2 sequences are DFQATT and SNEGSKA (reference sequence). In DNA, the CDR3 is TGCAGTGCTAGTCGGGGAAGCAATCAGCCCCAGCATTTT. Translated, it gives CSASRGSNQPQHF.

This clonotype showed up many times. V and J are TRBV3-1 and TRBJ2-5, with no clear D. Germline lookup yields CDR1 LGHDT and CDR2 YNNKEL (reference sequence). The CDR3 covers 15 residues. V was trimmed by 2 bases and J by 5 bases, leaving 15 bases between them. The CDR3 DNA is TGTGCCAGCAGCCAATTCGTGAAGGTGTCGGAGACCCAGTACTTC. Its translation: CASSQFVKVSETQYF.

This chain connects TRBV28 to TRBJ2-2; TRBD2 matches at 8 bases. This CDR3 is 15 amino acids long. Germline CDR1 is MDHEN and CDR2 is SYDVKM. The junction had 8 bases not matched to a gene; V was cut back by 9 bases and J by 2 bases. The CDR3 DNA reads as TGTGCCAGTCGAAGCGGGACTAGAAACACCGGGGAGCTGTTTTTT. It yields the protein CASRSGTRNTGELFF.

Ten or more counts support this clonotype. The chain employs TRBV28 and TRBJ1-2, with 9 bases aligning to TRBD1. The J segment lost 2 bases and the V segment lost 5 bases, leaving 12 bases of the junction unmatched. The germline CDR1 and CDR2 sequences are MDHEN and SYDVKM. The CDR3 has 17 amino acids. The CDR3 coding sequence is TGTGCCAGCAGTCTAATATCCCCCACAGGGGGCAACTATGGCTACACCTTC. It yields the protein CASSLISPTGGNYGYTF.

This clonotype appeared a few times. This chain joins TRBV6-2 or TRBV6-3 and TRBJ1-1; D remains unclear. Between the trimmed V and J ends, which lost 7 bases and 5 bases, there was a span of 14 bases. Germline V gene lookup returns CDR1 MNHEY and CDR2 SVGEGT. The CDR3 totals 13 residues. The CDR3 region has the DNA TGTGCCAGCACCCCAGCGGCAGCAACTGAAGCTTTCTTT. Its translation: CASTPAAATEAFF.

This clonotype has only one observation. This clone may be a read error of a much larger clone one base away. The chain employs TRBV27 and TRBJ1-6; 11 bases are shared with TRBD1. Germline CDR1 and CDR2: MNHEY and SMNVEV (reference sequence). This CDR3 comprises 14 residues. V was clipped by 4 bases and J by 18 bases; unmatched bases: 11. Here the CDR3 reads CASSSGQGGESPHF. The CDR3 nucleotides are TGTGCCAGCAGTTCGGGACAGGGGGGTGAGTCCCCCCACTTT.

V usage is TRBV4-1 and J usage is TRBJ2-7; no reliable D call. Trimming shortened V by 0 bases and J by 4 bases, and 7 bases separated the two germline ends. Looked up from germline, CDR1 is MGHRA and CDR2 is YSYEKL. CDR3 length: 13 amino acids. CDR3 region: CASSQELRYEQYF. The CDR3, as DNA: TGCGCCAGCAGCCAAGAGCTAAGATACGAGCAGTACTTC.

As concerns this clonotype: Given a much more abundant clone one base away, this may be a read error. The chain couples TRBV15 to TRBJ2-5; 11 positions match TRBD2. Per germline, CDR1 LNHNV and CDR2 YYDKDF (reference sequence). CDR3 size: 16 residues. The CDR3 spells CAASRYSGRAIETQYF. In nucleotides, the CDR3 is TGTGCCGCCAGCAGGTATAGCGGGAGGGCCATTGAGACCCAGTACTTC.

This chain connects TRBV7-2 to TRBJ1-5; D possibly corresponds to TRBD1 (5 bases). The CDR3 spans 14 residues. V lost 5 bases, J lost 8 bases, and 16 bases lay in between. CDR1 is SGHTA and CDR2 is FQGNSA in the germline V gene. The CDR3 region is CASSLRGSGKPQHF. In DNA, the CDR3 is TGTGCCAGCAGCCTCCGGGGCAGCGGGAAGCCCCAGCATTTT.

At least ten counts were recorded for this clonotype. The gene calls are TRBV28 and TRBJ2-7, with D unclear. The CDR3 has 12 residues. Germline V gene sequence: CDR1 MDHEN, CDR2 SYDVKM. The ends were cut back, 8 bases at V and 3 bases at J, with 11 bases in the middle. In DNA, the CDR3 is TGTGCCAGCGGCCCACACCACTACGAGCAGTACTTC. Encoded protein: CASGPHHYEQYF.

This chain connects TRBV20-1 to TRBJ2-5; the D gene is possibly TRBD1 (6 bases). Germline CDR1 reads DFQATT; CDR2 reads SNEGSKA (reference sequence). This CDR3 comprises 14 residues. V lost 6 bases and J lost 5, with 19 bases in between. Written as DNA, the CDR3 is TGCAGTGCCAATTACAGGGAACGAGGGGAGACCCAGTACTTC. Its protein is CSANYRERGETQYF.